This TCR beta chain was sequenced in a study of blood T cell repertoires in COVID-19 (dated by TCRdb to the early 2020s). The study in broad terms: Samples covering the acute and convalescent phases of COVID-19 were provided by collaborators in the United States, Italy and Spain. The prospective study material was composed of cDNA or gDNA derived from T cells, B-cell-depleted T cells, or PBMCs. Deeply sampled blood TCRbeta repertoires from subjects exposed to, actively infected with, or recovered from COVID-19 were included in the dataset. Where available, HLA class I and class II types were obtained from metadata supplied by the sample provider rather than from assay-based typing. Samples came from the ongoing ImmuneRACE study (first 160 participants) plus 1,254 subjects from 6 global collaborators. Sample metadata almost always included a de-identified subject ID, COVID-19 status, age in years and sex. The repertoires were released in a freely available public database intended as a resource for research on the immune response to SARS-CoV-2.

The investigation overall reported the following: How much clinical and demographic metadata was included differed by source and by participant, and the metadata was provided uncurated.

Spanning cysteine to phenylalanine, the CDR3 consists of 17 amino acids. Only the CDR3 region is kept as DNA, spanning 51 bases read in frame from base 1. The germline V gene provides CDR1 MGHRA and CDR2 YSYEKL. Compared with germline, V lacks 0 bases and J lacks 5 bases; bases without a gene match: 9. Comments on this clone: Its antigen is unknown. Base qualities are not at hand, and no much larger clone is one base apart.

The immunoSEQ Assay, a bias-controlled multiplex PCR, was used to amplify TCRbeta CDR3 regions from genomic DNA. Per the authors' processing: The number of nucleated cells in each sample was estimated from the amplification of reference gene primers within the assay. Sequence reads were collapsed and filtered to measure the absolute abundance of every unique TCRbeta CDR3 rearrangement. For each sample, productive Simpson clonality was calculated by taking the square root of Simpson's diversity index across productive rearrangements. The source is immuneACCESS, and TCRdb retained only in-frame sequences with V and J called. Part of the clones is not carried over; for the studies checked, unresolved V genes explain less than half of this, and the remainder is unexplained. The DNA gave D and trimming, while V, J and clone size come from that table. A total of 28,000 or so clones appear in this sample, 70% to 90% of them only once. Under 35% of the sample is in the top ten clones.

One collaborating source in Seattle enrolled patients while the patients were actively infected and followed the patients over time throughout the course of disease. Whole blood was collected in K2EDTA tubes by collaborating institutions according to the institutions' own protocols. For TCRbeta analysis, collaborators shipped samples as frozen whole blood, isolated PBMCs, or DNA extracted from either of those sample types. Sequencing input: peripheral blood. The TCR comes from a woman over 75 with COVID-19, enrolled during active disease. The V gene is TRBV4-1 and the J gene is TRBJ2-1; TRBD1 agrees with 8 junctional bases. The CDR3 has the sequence CASSQERQGASHNEQFF. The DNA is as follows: TGCGCCAGCAGCCAAGAAAGGCAGGGGGCTTCTCACAATGAGCAGTTCTTC.